Presented here are 15 T cell receptor beta chains from one specimen sequenced in a study of chemoradiotherapy in HPV16-positive cancers. Some clones are missing from TCRdb's copy, which holds only in-frame ones; the method was immunoSEQ multiplex PCR. The data show about 22,000 clones, around nine tenths seen once. The specimen was blood, collected from a patient who underwent chemoradiotherapy. Every receptor here comes from a human donor with HPV-associated anogenital cancer.

The J gene is TRBJ2-2, the V gene TRBV7-3; D may match TRBD1 or TRBD2 (5 bases each). V was shortened by 0 bases and J by 5 bases, with 13 bases between the two germline ends. Germline values: CDR1 SGHTA, CDR2 FQGTGA. The CDR3 covers 16 residues. The CDR3 bases are TGTGCCAGCAGCTTAACCGGGGCCCGAGGTACCGGGGAGCTGTTTTTT. Amino acids: CASSLTGARGTGELFF.

V and J are TRBV19 and TRBJ1-2; 9 nucleotides align to TRBD1. V shed 5 bases and J 0 bases; nucleotides not matched to a gene: 10. Germline values: CDR1 LNHDA, CDR2 SQIVND (reference sequence). The CDR3 covers 17 residues. CDR3 region: CASSVRTGALPNYGYTF. CDR3 DNA: TGTGCCAGTAGTGTCCGGACAGGGGCTCTCCCTAACTATGGCTACACCTTC. The entire variable domain, with the rest obtained from reference TRBV19 and TRBJ1-2, is as follows: DGGITQSPKYLFRKEGQNVTLSCEQNLNHDAMYWYRQDPGQGLRLIYYSQIVNDFQKGDIAEGYSVSREKKESFPLTVTSAQKNPTAFYLCASSVRTGALPNYGYTFGSGTRLTVV.

V is TRBV2 and J is TRBJ2-3, with D possibly matching TRBD2 (6 bases). The germline V and J ends were trimmed by 10 bases and 1 base, with 21 bases remaining between them. Germline CDR1 is SNHLY and CDR2 is FYNNEI. This CDR3 region has 16 residues. The CDR3 sequence: CANSNGRRGGTDTQYF. The DNA of the CDR3 is TGTGCCAACTCAAACGGTCGGCGGGGAGGCACAGATACGCAGTATTTT.

This chain connects TRBV30 to TRBJ1-1; TRBD1 agrees at 9 bases. The CDR3 length is 15 residues. CDR1 GTSNPN and CDR2 SVGIG come from the germline V gene (reference sequence). J gave up 8 bases and V 0 bases, and 10 bases lay outside the gene matches. CDR3 nucleotide sequence: TGTGCCTGGAGTGTACGGGGGACAGGGTATATAGAAGCTTTCTTT. Translating gives CAWSVRGTGYIEAFF.

The rearrangement links TRBV20-1 to TRBJ1-6; no reliable D call. V was clipped by 4 bases and J by 11 bases, with 6 bases between them. The CDR3 sequence is 10 residues long. The V gene's germline CDR1 is DFQATT and CDR2 SNEGSKA (reference sequence). CDR3 coding DNA: TGCAGTGCTATTTGGACACCCCTCCACTTT. It is translated as CSAIWTPLHF.

V gene TRBV7-8 combines with J gene TRBJ1-6, with D possibly TRBD1 on 5 matching bases. In germline, CDR1 is SGHVS, CDR2 FQNEAQ. V lost 1 base and J 9 bases, leaving 13 bases between the germline ends. This CDR3 is built from 15 residues. This CDR3 is CASSLVRGSSSPLHF. The CDR3 coding sequence is TGTGCCAGCAGCTTAGTGAGGGGCTCTAGTTCACCCCTCCACTTT.

The rearrangement joins TRBV25-1 to TRBJ2-5; 7 bases line up with TRBD1. The tail of the sequence fits TRBJ2-7 better, so the J call may be wrong. The CDR3 extends over 14 amino acids. Germline-derived CDR1 and CDR2 are MGHDK and SYGVNS. CDR3 nucleotides: TGTGCCAGCAGCCATAGACAGGGAACCTACGAGCAGTACTTC. It specifies CASSHRQGTYEQYF.

The rearrangement joins TRBV12-5 to TRBJ2-6; 10 bases agree with TRBD1. Trimming removed 4 bases from V and 0 bases from J; junction bases left unmatched: 6. The CDR3 runs 18 residues. Germline V CDR1 and CDR2: LGHNT, FRNRAP. The CDR3 nucleotides are TGTGCTAGTGGTTCATCGACAGGGGGCGGCTCTGGGGCCAACGTCCTGACTTTC. Its translation: CASGSSTGGGSGANVLTF. The full variable domain, its missing parts supplied by reference TRBV12-5 and TRBJ2-6, is DARVTQTPRHKVTEMGQEVTMRCQPILGHNTVFWYRQTMMQGLELLAYFRNRAPLDDSGMPKDRFSAEMPDATLATLKIQPSEPRDSAVYFCASGSSTGGGSGANVLTFGAGSRLTVL.

The chain uses TRBV23-1 and TRBJ2-7; 9 bases map to TRBD1. TRBV23-1 is known as an ORF, though its function is uncertain. This CDR3 is built from 14 residues. Germline trimming cut 5 bases from V and 2 bases from J; bases unmatched to any gene: 4. The CDR3 sequence is CASSGQGKPYEQYV. The CDR3 nucleotides are TGCGCCAGCAGTGGACAGGGGAAACCCTACGAGCAGTACGTC.

The CDR3 DNA reads TGTGCCAGCAGTGGCGGGACTAGCGTTTACGAGCAGTACGTC. This gives the protein CASSGGTSVYEQYV. V is TRBV2 and J is TRBJ2-7, with 10 bases lining up with TRBD2. Looked up from germline, CDR1 is SNHLY and CDR2 is FYNNEI. CDR3 size: 14 residues. Trimming cost V 4 bases and J 4 bases; bases outside gene matches: 4.

The chain couples TRBV6-1 to TRBJ2-3; unclear D gene. Trimming took 8 bases from V and 4 from J, leaving 19 bases between them. This CDR3 contains 15 residues. Germline CDR1 reads MNHNS; CDR2 reads SASEGT. Here the CDR3 reads CASRIGGLKADTQYF. For the CDR3, the DNA is TGTGCCAGCCGGATAGGTGGGCTGAAGGCAGATACGCAGTATTTT.

This clone was counted a few times. CDR3 region: CASSLSVRDRNSPLHF. The CDR3 nucleotides read TGCGCCAGCAGCTTGTCAGTCAGGGACCGAAATTCACCCCTCCACTTT. This chain links TRBV5-1 with TRBJ1-6; a weak D match, TRBD1 (5 bases). CDR3 length: 16 amino acids. Looked up from germline, CDR1 is SGHRS and CDR2 is YFSETQ. Trimming took off 1 base at V and 7 bases at J, with 15 bases between the two ends.

V usage is TRBV6-1 and J usage is TRBJ2-1, with 7 bases aligning to TRBD1. Trimming cost V 3 bases and J 3 bases; bases outside gene matches: 5. The CDR3 loop spans 15 amino acids. The germline V gene encodes CDR1 MNHNS and CDR2 SASEGT. The CDR3 DNA reads as TGTGCCAGCAGTGACGACAGGGTCCTCTACAATGAGCAGTTCTTC. It codes for CASSDDRVLYNEQFF.

The genes are TRBV5-1 and TRBJ2-7; 7 nucleotides line up with TRBD1. V lost 2 bases, J lost 4 bases, and 6 bases stayed unmatched. This CDR3 has 14 amino acids. Germline CDR1 is SGHRS and CDR2 is YFSETQ. The CDR3 reads CASSFPAGGYEQYF. CDR3 bases: TGCGCCAGCAGCTTCCCGGCAGGGGGATACGAGCAGTACTTC.

This rearrangement joins TRBV10-3 to TRBJ2-3, with D tentatively TRBD2 (7 bases). With 4 bases removed from V and 3 bases from J, the gap between germline ends came to 20 bases. The CDR3 consists of 17 residues. Germline V gives CDR1 ENHRY, CDR2 SYGVKD. CDR3 region: CAISGGAGGGLTDTQYF. The CDR3 nucleotides are TGTGCCATCAGTGGGGGGGCAGGCGGGGGCCTGACAGATACGCAGTATTTT.